These T cell receptor beta chains were read from a single sample in a study of radiotherapy plus CTLA-4 blockade in lung cancer. The assay was immunoSEQ multiplex PCR, and TCRdb's table has in-frame clones only and misses some. The data show 40,000 to 45,000 clones, with 65% to 75% seen just once and roughly 25% held by the top ten. The material was peripheral blood, obtained from a patient treated with radiotherapy plus ipilimumab. Receptor source: a human donor with non-small cell lung cancer who had a partial response to radiotherapy plus ipilimumab. Each CDR3 is given with its conserved first and last residue. The D gene is left open where the match is weak. Where a row states a size, it is once, few, many or the class of an expanded clone; other rows omit it.

TRBV2	TRBJ2-3	few	TRBD2	CASSDIAGGPHF	TGTGCCAGCAGTGATATAGCGGGGGGGCCGCATTTT
TRBV14	TRBJ1-1	NA	TRBD1	CASSQARGGYGTAINEAFF	TGTGCCAGCAGCCAAGCGCGGGGAGGTTACGGGACAGCTATTAATGAAGCTTTCTTT
TRBV6-1	TRBJ2-1	NA	NA	CASSIQGHNEQFF	TGTGCCAGCAGTATACAGGGACACAATGAGCAGTTCTTC
TRBV2	TRBJ2-1	NA	TRBD2	CASSEVLAGTYNEQFF	TGTGCCAGCAGTGAGGTGCTAGCGGGGACGTACAATGAGCAGTTCTTC
TRBV27	TRBJ2-1	NA	TRBD1	CASSMTGGGDEQFF	TGTGCCAGCAGTATGACAGGGGGCGGGGATGAGCAGTTCTTC
TRBV5-1	TRBJ2-6	NA	NA	CASSLTGGAYSGANVLTF	TGCGCCAGCAGCTTGACAGGGGGGGCGTATTCTGGGGCCAACGTCCTGACTTTC
TRBV20-1	TRBJ2-3	NA	NA	CSAYNRDTQYF	TGCAGTGCGTATAATCGAGATACGCAGTATTTT
TRBV7-7	TRBJ2-1	medium-sized	TRBD2	CASRERGSYNEQFF	TGTGCTAGCAGGGAGCGGGGCTCCTACAATGAGCAGTTCTTC
TRBV20-1	TRBJ2-1	NA	NA	CSAELGEQFF	TGCAGTGCAGAACTGGGCGAGCAGTTCTTC
TRBV7-2	TRBJ2-1	NA	NA	CASSFTSRNEQFF	TGTGCCAGCAGCTTTACTAGTAGGAATGAGCAGTTCTTC
TRBV15	TRBJ1-5	NA	NA	CATSRVRWGGEPGQPQHF	TGTGCCACCAGCAGAGTAAGGTGGGGCGGGGAGCCGGGTCAGCCCCAGCATTTT
TRBV5-5	TRBJ2-7	NA	NA	CASSLEGQGINEQYF	TGTGCCAGCAGCTTGGAGGGCCAGGGTATCAACGAGCAGTACTTC
TRBV29-1	TRBJ2-3	NA	TRBD1	CSVARGFTQYF	TGCAGCGTAGCCAGGGGGTTTACGCAGTATTTT
TRBV5-1	TRBJ2-5	NA	NA	CASSPSWGSAQTQYF	TGCGCCAGCAGCCCGTCATGGGGTAGCGCGCAGACCCAGTACTTC
TRBV29-1	TRBJ2-5	NA	TRBD2	CSSQEGGRAWETQYF	TGCAGCTCCCAAGAAGGCGGGAGGGCCTGGGAGACCCAGTACTTC
TRBV5-4	TRBJ2-1	NA	TRBD2	CASSILSGNEQFF	TGTGCCAGCAGCATCCTTAGCGGGAATGAGCAGTTCTTC
TRBV5-6	TRBJ2-5	NA	NA	CASSLERWGEQYF	TGTGCCAGCAGCTTGGAAAGGTGGGGGGAGCAGTACTTC
TRBV6-4	TRBJ2-1	NA	TRBD2	CASRAGTSGNNEQFF	TGTGCCAGCAGAGCCGGGACTAGCGGGAACAATGAGCAGTTCTTC
TRBV16	TRBJ1-2	NA	TRBD1	CASSQSGTGVGYTF	TGTGCCAGCAGCCAGTCCGGGACAGGGGTTGGCTACACCTTC
TRBV19	TRBJ2-7	NA	NA	CASSIDPTGGEQYF	TGTGCCAGTAGTATAGACCCGACGGGTGGCGAGCAGTACTTC
TRBV7-8	TRBJ1-5	NA	NA	CASSEAPNQPQHF	TGTGCCAGCTCAGAGGCCCCTAATCAGCCCCAGCATTTT
TRBV7-3	TRBJ2-1	NA	TRBD2	CASSLTPLRHIGAGDNEQFF	TGTGCCAGCAGCTTAACCCCCTTGCGACACATAGGGGCGGGAGACAATGAGCAGTTCTTC
TRBV7-6	TRBJ1-1	NA	TRBD1	CASSSFMGTAEAFF	TGTGCCAGCAGCTCCTTTATGGGGACAGCTGAAGCTTTCTTT
TRBV6-5	TRBJ1-1	few	NA	CASSYLRDTEAFF	TGTGCCAGCAGTTACCTCAGGGACACTGAAGCTTTCTTT
TRBV7-2	TRBJ2-7	NA	TRBD2	CASSPRGLAGAVYEQYF	TGTGCCAGCAGCCCCCGAGGACTAGCGGGGGCAGTCTACGAGCAGTACTTC
TRBV5-6	TRBJ1-1	once	NA	CASSPGHRTEAFF	TGTGCCAGCAGCCCGGGACACCGCACTGAAGCTTTCTTT
TRBV30	TRBJ1-1	once	NA	CAWSVGGGITEAFF	TGTGCCTGGAGTGTAGGCGGGGGTATCACTGAAGCTTTCTTT
TRBV6-1	TRBJ2-2	NA	NA	CASSEIGIFSGELFF	TGTGCCAGCAGTGAAATCGGGATATTCTCCGGGGAGCTGTTTTTT
TRBV5-1	TRBJ1-2	NA	TRBD1	CASATTDRGVDGYTF	TGCGCCAGCGCCACCACCGACAGGGGAGTGGACGGCTACACCTTC
TRBV5-5	TRBJ2-5	NA	NA	CASSWAGEETQYF	TGTGCCAGCAGCTGGGCCGGGGAAGAGACCCAGTACTTC
TRBV2	TRBJ2-5	NA	TRBD2	CASSDLAGGQTQYF	TGTGCCAGCAGTGACCTAGCGGGAGGACAGACCCAGTACTTC
TRBV7-2	TRBJ1-1	NA	NA	CASSLAGGAGEAFF	TGTGCCAGCAGCTTAGCGGGGGGGGCAGGAGAAGCTTTCTTT
TRBV30	TRBJ1-1	NA	NA	CAWRYTGITEAFF	TGTGCCTGGAGGTACACAGGGATCACTGAAGCTTTCTTT
TRBV7-7	TRBJ2-6	few	NA	CAVGKRDLSGANVLTF	TGTGCCGTCGGGAAGAGGGATCTCTCTGGGGCCAACGTCCTGACTTTC
TRBV5-1	TRBJ2-7	NA	NA	CASSLSFMFYEQYF	TGCGCCAGCAGCTTGTCCTTCATGTTCTACGAGCAGTACTTC
TRBV9	TRBJ2-3	NA	TRBD1	CASSFTGAGSTDTQYF	TGTGCCAGCAGTTTCACAGGGGCTGGGTCTACAGATACGCAGTATTTT
TRBV13	TRBJ2-7	NA	TRBD1	CASSLTLGTEKNYEQYF	TGTGCCAGCAGCTTAACGCTCGGGACAGAGAAGAACTACGAGCAGTACTTC
TRBV6-5	TRBJ2-7	NA	TRBD1	CASTPGDRGGEQYF	TGTGCCAGCACCCCTGGGGACAGGGGGGGTGAGCAGTACTTC
TRBV6-1	TRBJ2-7	NA	TRBD2	CASSRLAGGSHEQYF	TGTGCCAGCAGCAGACTAGCGGGGGGATCGCACGAGCAGTACTTC
TRBV14	TRBJ2-4	once	NA	CASSQGEYF	TGTGCCAGCAGCCAGGGAGAGTACTTC
TRBV7-9	TRBJ2-2	NA	TRBD1	CASSPGQGRTGELFF	TGTGCCAGCAGCCCCGGACAGGGTAGGACCGGGGAGCTGTTTTTT
TRBV7-7	TRBJ2-5	NA	TRBD2	CASSTGLAQETQYF	TGTGCTAGCAGTACCGGACTAGCCCAAGAGACCCAGTACTTC
TRBV4-1	TRBJ1-3	NA	NA	CASSLEGDTIYF	TGCGCCAGCAGCCTCGAGGGGGACACCATATATTTT
TRBV6-5	TRBJ1-2	NA	NA	CASRERVGGYTF	TGTGCCAGCAGGGAGAGGGTAGGTGGCTACACCTTC
TRBV7-8	TRBJ2-5	NA	NA	CASSPEQVGETQYF	TGTGCCAGCAGCCCAGAACAGGTTGGGGAGACCCAGTACTTC
TRBV27	TRBJ2-5	once	TRBD2	CASSLDGTSSVRETQYF	TGTGCCAGCAGTTTAGATGGGACTAGCTCAGTAAGAGAGACCCAGTACTTC
TRBV30	TRBJ1-1	NA	NA	CAWSVQQGTEAFF	TGTGCCTGGAGTGTACAGCAGGGCACTGAAGCTTTCTTT
TRBV7-2	TRBJ2-5	few	TRBD2	CASSPQRGAQETQYF	TGTGCCAGCAGCCCACAGCGGGGGGCCCAAGAGACCCAGTACTTC
TRBV15	TRBJ2-2	NA	TRBD2	CATSRAGRVTGELFF	TGTGCCACCAGCAGAGCAGGGAGGGTTACCGGGGAGCTGTTTTTT
TRBV29-1	TRBJ1-1	NA	NA	CSGGFTEAFF	TGCAGCGGAGGATTCACTGAAGCTTTCTTT
TRBV6-1	TRBJ1-6	NA	NA	CASIRGTAGAPLHF	TGTGCCAGCATTCGAGGGACTGCTGGAGCACCCCTCCACTTT
TRBV29-1	TRBJ1-2	NA	TRBD1	CSVLQGAIGFGGYTF	TGCAGCGTTCTACAGGGGGCGATCGGATTTGGTGGCTACACCTTC